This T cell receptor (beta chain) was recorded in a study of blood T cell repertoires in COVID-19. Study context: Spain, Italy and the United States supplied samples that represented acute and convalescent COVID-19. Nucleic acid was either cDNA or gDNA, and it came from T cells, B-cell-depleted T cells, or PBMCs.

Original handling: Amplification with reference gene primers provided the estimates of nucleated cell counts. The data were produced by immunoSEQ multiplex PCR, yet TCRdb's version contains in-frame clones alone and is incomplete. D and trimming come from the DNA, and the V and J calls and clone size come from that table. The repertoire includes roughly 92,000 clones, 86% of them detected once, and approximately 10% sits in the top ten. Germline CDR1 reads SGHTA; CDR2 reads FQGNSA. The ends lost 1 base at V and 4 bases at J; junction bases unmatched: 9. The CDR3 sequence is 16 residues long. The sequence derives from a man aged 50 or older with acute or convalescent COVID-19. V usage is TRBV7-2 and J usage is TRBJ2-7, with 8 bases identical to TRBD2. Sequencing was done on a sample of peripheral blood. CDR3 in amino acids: CASSLVAGRGNYEQYF. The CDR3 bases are TGTGCCAGCAGCTTAGTAGCGGGAAGGGGTAATTACGAGCAGTACTTC.